This note documents a single T cell receptor beta chain sequence. This sample stems from a study of cytomegalovirus exposure and HLA in healthy donors. PCR employed 60 Vbeta and 13 Jbeta primers. Profiled with immunoSEQ multiplex PCR; TCRdb holds only in-frame clones, not every one. The sample shows about 140,000 clones, roughly two thirds of them seen only once. Per germline, CDR1 SGHDT and CDR2 YYEEEE. The V and J ends lost 1 base and 4 bases respectively, with 17 bases between them. This CDR3 spans 16 amino acids. This chain joins TRBV5-6 and TRBJ2-5; tentative D call: TRBD1 (6 bases). The source of this sequence is a woman in her 40s in good health and CMV-seronegative. The specimen was PBMCs. CDR3 DNA sequence: TGTGCCAGCAGCTTGCCCCCTACAGGGTCGGGAGAGACCCAGTACTTC. Protein product: CASSLPPTGSGETQYF.